Shown below are 13 T cell receptor beta chains from a single sample sequenced in a study of blood T cell repertoires in COVID-19. Profiling relied on immunoSEQ multiplex PCR, and the TCRdb table lists in-frame clones only, not all of them. The sample has some 97,000 clones; about nine tenths are singletons. Sequencing input: peripheral blood. The receptor set was obtained from a man in his 60s with acute or convalescent COVID-19.

The chain uses TRBV11-3 and TRBJ1-1; 7 bases agree with TRBD1. The trim removed 5 bases at V and 1 base at J, leaving 7 bases unmatched. The length of the CDR3 is 15 residues. Germline assignment: CDR1 SGHNT and CDR2 YENEEA. The DNA for the CDR3 is TGTGCCAGCAGCCCAAACAGGGGAAAGAACACTGAAGCTTTCTTT. Amino acids: CASSPNRGKNTEAFF.

The chain has TRBV19 and TRBJ1-2; 7 nucleotides match TRBD1. After removal of 3 bases from V and 4 bases from J, the junction contained 8 bases not matched to a gene. This CDR3 spans 15 amino acids. The germline gives CDR1 LNHDA, CDR2 SQIVND (reference sequence). CDR3 in amino acids: CASSIGPGGLYGYTF. Here the CDR3 DNA reads TGTGCCAGTAGTATCGGTCCAGGGGGACTCTATGGCTACACCTTC.

The chain employs TRBV7-9 and TRBJ1-1, with TRBD1 matching over 11 bases. V lost 8 bases to trimming and J lost 5 bases; unmatched junction nucleotides: 13. Germline-derived CDR1 and CDR2 are SEHNR and FQNEAQ (reference sequence). This CDR3 contains 16 residues. The CDR3, as DNA: TGTGCCAGCGAGCCTCGCGGGGACAGGGGGGGAACTGAAGCTTTCTTT. The encoded protein is CASEPRGDRGGTEAFF.

J is TRBJ2-4 and V is TRBV6-1; D call uncertain. The CDR3 consists of 14 residues. Trimming removed 1 base at V and 3 bases at J, with 7 bases between. In germline, CDR1 is MNHNS, CDR2 SASEGT. The CDR3 DNA reads TGTGCCAGCAGTGAAGTTGGAGACAAAAACATTCAGTACTTC. Translation: CASSEVGDKNIQYF.

This chain uses TRBV6-5 with TRBJ1-1; possibly TRBD1 for D (6 bases). Per germline, CDR1 MNHEY and CDR2 SVGAGI. This CDR3 contains 14 residues. The ends were cut back, 6 bases at V and 1 base at J, with 12 bases in the middle. The DNA for the CDR3 is TGTGCCAGCAGGATGGGACAAACGAACACTGAAGCTTTCTTT. Its protein is CASRMGQTNTEAFF.

This chain links TRBV19 with TRBJ2-2; 9 bases map to TRBD1. CDR1 LNHDA and CDR2 SQIVND come from the germline V gene (reference sequence). The CDR3 extends over 14 amino acids. The trim removed 5 bases at V and 4 bases at J, leaving 2 bases unmatched. The CDR3 protein is CASSYRGLTGELFF. CDR3 nucleotides: TGTGCCAGTAGTTACAGGGGGCTCACCGGGGAGCTGTTTTTT.

The chain joins TRBV10-3 to TRBJ1-2; possibly TRBD1 for D (5 bases). The CDR3 loop spans 13 amino acids. The V and J ends lost 7 bases and 4 bases respectively, with 13 bases between them. Germline V gene lookup returns CDR1 ENHRY and CDR2 SYGVKD. The CDR3, as DNA: TGTGCCATCACCCCCGGCCAGGGCTATGGCTACACCTTC. Translated: CAITPGQGYGYTF.

In DNA form, the CDR3 reads TGCAGCGCGCGACAGCAAGAGACCCAGTACTTC. This sequence encodes CSARQQETQYF. J is TRBJ2-5 and V is TRBV29-1; D is perhaps TRBD1 (5 bases). Between the trimmed V and J ends, which lost 7 bases and 2 bases, there was a span of 8 bases. Germline V gene lookup returns CDR1 SQVTM and CDR2 ANQGSEA. This CDR3 is built from 11 residues.

This clone appeared a single time. The rearrangement joins TRBV29-1 to TRBJ2-2; D call uncertain. The CDR3 runs 13 residues. Deletions cut 3 bases from V and 3 bases from J, with 8 bases between. Germline V gene sequence: CDR1 SQVTM, CDR2 ANQGSEA. The CDR3 reads CSVDPRDTGELFF. CDR3 in DNA: TGCAGCGTTGATCCCCGGGACACCGGGGAGCTGTTTTTT.

The chain has TRBV9 and TRBJ2-3; maybe TRBD1 (5 bases). The length of the CDR3 is 16 residues. The germline V gene encodes CDR1 SGDLS and CDR2 YYNGEE. V dropped 0 bases and J dropped 1 base, with 12 bases sitting between them. CDR3 nucleotide sequence: TGTGCCAGCAGCGTAGGGACATTCAGAGGCACAGATACGCAGTATTTT. It encodes CASSVGTFRGTDTQYF.

The CDR3 DNA reads as TGTGCCAGCAGCCGAGTAGCTAGTACCGGGGAGCTGTTTTTT. This encodes CASSRVASTGELFF. The chain couples TRBV14 to TRBJ2-2; D remains ambiguous. The CDR3 totals 14 residues. CDR1 SGHDN and CDR2 FVKESK come from the germline V gene. The germline V and J ends were trimmed by 4 bases and 5 bases, with 11 bases remaining between them.

V gene TRBV6-1 combines with J gene TRBJ1-2; 9 bases line up with TRBD1. Germline lookup yields CDR1 MNHNS and CDR2 SASEGT. This CDR3 is 18 amino acids long. The J segment lost 2 bases and the V segment lost 3 bases, leaving 13 bases of the junction unmatched. CDR3 nucleotides: TGTGCCAGCAGTGATGAATTGGACAGGGGCGGAATGAACTATGGCTACACCTTC. Translation: CASSDELDRGGMNYGYTF.

The count of this clone is one. J is TRBJ1-2 and V is TRBV29-1, with TRBD1 matching over 8 bases. V gave up 3 bases and J gave up 1 base; unmatched junction bases: 4. The CDR3 is 14 amino acids. CDR1 and CDR2 (germline): SQVTM, ANQGSEA. CDR3 in amino acids: CSVELTGVNYGYTF. Here the CDR3 DNA reads TGCAGCGTTGAGCTGACAGGGGTTAACTATGGCTACACCTTC.